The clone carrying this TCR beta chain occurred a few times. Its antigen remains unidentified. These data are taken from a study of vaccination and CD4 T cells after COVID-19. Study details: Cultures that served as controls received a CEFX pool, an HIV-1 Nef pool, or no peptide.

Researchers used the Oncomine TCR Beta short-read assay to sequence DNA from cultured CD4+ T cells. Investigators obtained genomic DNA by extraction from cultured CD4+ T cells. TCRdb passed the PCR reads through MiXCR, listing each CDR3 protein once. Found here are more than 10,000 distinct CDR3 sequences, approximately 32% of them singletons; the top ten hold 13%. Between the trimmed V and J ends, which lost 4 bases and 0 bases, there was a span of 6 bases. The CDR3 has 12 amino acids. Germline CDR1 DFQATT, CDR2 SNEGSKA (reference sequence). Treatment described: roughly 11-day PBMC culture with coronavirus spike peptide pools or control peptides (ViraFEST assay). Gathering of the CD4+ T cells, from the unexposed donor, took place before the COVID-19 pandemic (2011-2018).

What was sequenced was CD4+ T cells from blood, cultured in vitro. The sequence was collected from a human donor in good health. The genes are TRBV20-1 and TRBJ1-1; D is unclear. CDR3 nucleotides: TGCAGTGCTACTTCAGTGAACACTGAAGCTTTCTTT. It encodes CSATSVNTEAFF.